This TCR beta chain was captured in a study of blood T cell repertoires in COVID-19. Study background: Donors in the United States, Italy and Spain gave samples during acute or convalescent COVID-19. Nucleic acid was either cDNA or gDNA, and it came from T cells, B-cell-depleted T cells, or PBMCs.

Per the original methods: Nucleated cell counts were estimated from reference gene primer amplification. The method was immunoSEQ multiplex PCR; TCRdb's version includes in-frame clones alone and lacks a portion of them. Clonal size and the V and J genes are those of that table, whereas D and trimming came from the DNA. The sample gives some 300,000 clones, about 90% of which show up once; approximately 6% is in the top ten. The CDR3 runs to 11 residues. V dropped 7 bases and J dropped 17; count of bases not matched to a gene: 10. Germline values: CDR1 SNHLY, CDR2 FYNNEI. Patients from Seattle were sampled longitudinally, starting during active infection.

This clonotype originated in a woman between 50 and 59 years old with COVID-19, enrolled during active disease. The sequenced sample consisted of peripheral blood. The chain uses TRBV2 and TRBJ1-4, with TRBD1 matching 7 bases. The CDR3: CASNRRGSLFF. The CDR3 DNA reads TGTGCCAGCAACCGCAGGGGGAGCTTATTTTTT.